This TCR beta chain was captured by sequencing in a study of blood T cell repertoires in COVID-19. On the study more broadly: Samples of COVID-19 (acute and convalescent) were obtained from the United States, Italy and Spain. PBMCs, B-cell-depleted T cells, or T cells were the source of the cDNA or gDNA that made up the material.

CDR1 is MDHEN, CDR2 SYDVKM, per germline. The ends lost 4 bases at V and 3 bases at J; junction bases unmatched: 12. There are 17 residues in the CDR3. As processed by the authors: Estimation of nucleated cell counts relied on the amplification of reference gene primers. This table comes from immunoSEQ multiplex PCR, and its TCRdb copy is limited to in-frame clones, with some not included. V and J calls plus clone size are reproduced from that table; the DNA served to infer D and trimming. The data contain around 100,000 clones, about 90% of them singletons. Sequencing used peripheral blood. The V call is TRBV28, the J call TRBJ1-1, with 9 nucleotides matching TRBD1. The clonotype was recovered from a human donor in a cohort sampled during active COVID-19. CDR3 in DNA: TGTGCCAGCAGTTCAAACCGGGACAGGGTCGGCGACACTGAAGCTTTCTTT. Encoded protein: CASSSNRDRVGDTEAFF.